These 28 T cell receptor beta chains were sequenced from one sample in a study of T cell responses to AZD1222 COVID-19 vaccine (dated by TCRdb to the early 2020s). The meaning of the sample's time point label: baseline before first vaccination. Libraries were constructed by the immunoSEQ multiplex PCR assay. TCRdb limited this immuneACCESS table to in-frame rearrangements with V and J called. A share of clones is missing; checked studies link under half to unresolved V genes, and the rest is unexplained. The sample yields roughly 110,000 clones; approximately 90% were counted once. 4.5% of the sample lies in the top ten. The material sequenced was peripheral blood, taken on day 0 of AZD1222 vaccination. These receptor sequences come from an adult in good health.

The rearrangement links TRBV4-1 to TRBJ2-1; the match to TRBD1 covers 11 bases. CDR3 size: 15 residues. Germline lookup yields CDR1 MGHRA and CDR2 YSYEKL. V was clipped by 8 bases and J by 5 bases; unmatched bases: 8. The CDR3 sequence is CASGLGQGAHNEQFF. CDR3 bases: TGCGCCAGCGGCTTAGGACAGGGGGCCCACAATGAGCAGTTCTTC.

The chain uses TRBV19 and TRBJ2-3; TRBD2 agrees at 9 bases. Germline V CDR1 and CDR2: LNHDA, SQIVND (reference sequence). This CDR3 has 17 residues. The ends lost 5 bases at V and 6 bases at J; junction bases unmatched: 15. The CDR3 bases are TGTGCCAGTAGTCCCCGGGGTAGCGGGGGCCGCGGGGATACGCAGTATTTT. This encodes CASSPRGSGGRGDTQYF.

This rearrangement joins TRBV4-3 to TRBJ2-7; D possibly corresponds to TRBD1 (5 bases). The V gene lost 0 bases and the J gene lost 0 bases, with 9 bases spanning the gap. Germline CDR1 LGHNA, CDR2 YSLEER. CDR3 length equals 15 residues. In DNA form, the CDR3 reads TGCGCCAGCAGCCAAGATTGGGGCCGCTCCTACGAGCAGTACTTC. The encoded protein is CASSQDWGRSYEQYF.

The chain couples TRBV6-5 to TRBJ1-2; TRBD1 is a possible D gene (5 bases). Looked up from germline, CDR1 is MNHEY and CDR2 is SVGAGI. V was trimmed by 7 bases and J by 4 bases, leaving 19 bases between them. This CDR3 has 15 amino acids. CDR3 in DNA: TGTGCCAGCACCGGGGGTGGGGCAGGGTCCTATGGCTACACCTTC. Its protein product is CASTGGGAGSYGYTF.

The chain is built from TRBV6-2 or TRBV6-3 and TRBJ1-6, with D maybe TRBD1 (5 bases). Trimming removed 5 bases at V and 0 bases at J, with 20 bases between. The CDR3 extends over 19 amino acids. Germline loops: CDR1 MNHEY, CDR2 SVGEGT. The DNA for the CDR3 is TGTGCCAGCAGTACGACTCCCGGGACGGCTAGCTCCTATAATTCACCCCTCCACTTT. Translating gives CASSTTPGTASSYNSPLHF.

This clone was counted once. This chain links TRBV6-2 or TRBV6-3 with TRBJ2-1; D not resolved. This CDR3 contains 13 residues. V was pared by 2 bases and J by 15 bases, with 17 bases between. From germline, CDR1 is MNHEY and CDR2 SVGEGT. The CDR3 spells CASSYEPRTLSFF. The CDR3 DNA is TGTGCCAGCAGTTACGAACCCCGCACCCTATCGTTCTTC.

The rearrangement joins TRBV29-1 to TRBJ1-1, with TRBD1 matching over 9 bases. Germline lookup yields CDR1 SQVTM and CDR2 ANQGSEA. The CDR3 is 12 residues long. The trim removed 7 bases at V and 6 bases at J, leaving 6 bases unmatched. The CDR3 DNA reads as TGCAGCGGACAGGGGGGACAATCTGAAGCTTTCTTT. Translated, it gives CSGQGGQSEAFF.

The chain is built from TRBV5-5 and TRBJ2-7; 8 bases align to TRBD1. Unmatched junction bases numbered 6, after V lost 4 bases and J lost 3 bases. The CDR3 runs to 14 residues. Germline CDR1 reads SGHKS; CDR2 reads YYEKEE (reference sequence). CDR3 bases: TGTGCCAGCAGCAGGACAGGGAACGACTACGAGCAGTACTTC. Encoded protein: CASSRTGNDYEQYF.

This chain joins TRBV6-5 and TRBJ2-1; 12 bases map to TRBD1. After removal of 6 bases from V and 12 bases from J, the junction contained 12 bases not matched to a gene. CDR1 MNHEY and CDR2 SVGAGI come from the germline V gene. The CDR3 length is 15 residues. The CDR3 reads CASSPGQGASRGQFF. CDR3 coding DNA: TGTGCCAGCAGCCCGGGACAGGGGGCGTCTCGGGGGCAGTTCTTC.

The V call is TRBV5-5, the J call TRBJ1-1; D gene unclear. Germline CDR1 is SGHKS and CDR2 is YYEKEE (reference sequence). The CDR3 is 13 residues long. V was trimmed by 0 bases and J by 4 bases, leaving 7 bases between them. CDR3 coding DNA: TGTGCCAGCAGCTTGGCTGCAGGCACTGAAGCTTTCTTT. This sequence encodes CASSLAAGTEAFF.

The chain's CDR3 is CASSQPGKASLETQYF. The DNA for the CDR3 is TGTGCCAGCAGCCAACCCGGGAAGGCCTCTCTCGAGACCCAGTACTTC. V is TRBV14 and J is TRBJ2-5, with D possibly TRBD2 on 5 matching bases. V was clipped by 2 bases and J by 5 bases, with 18 bases between them. The CDR3 is 16 amino acids. Germline values: CDR1 SGHDN, CDR2 FVKESK. Together with reference TRBV14 and TRBJ2-5, the CDR3 gives the full variable domain: EAGVTQFPSHSVIEKGQTVTLRCDPISGHDNLYWYRRVMGKEIKFLLHFVKESKQDESGMPNNRFLAERTGGTYSTLKVQPAELEDSGVYFCASSQPGKASLETQYFGPGTRLLVL.

V and J are TRBV5-6 and TRBJ1-2, with D tentatively TRBD1 (6 bases). Germline-derived CDR1 and CDR2 are SGHDT and YYEEEE. The V gene lost 0 bases and the J gene lost 0 bases, with 15 bases spanning the gap. The CDR3 is made up of 17 amino acids. Written as DNA, the CDR3 is TGTGCCAGCAGCTTGGATGGCAGGGGTCCCCCTAACTATGGCTACACCTTC. It is translated as CASSLDGRGPPNYGYTF.

The chain joins TRBV7-3 to TRBJ2-1, with D perhaps assigned TRBD1 or TRBD2 (5 bases each). V was pared by 2 bases and J by 10 bases, with 6 bases between. The CDR3 length is 11 residues. Germline lookup yields CDR1 SGHTA and CDR2 FQGTGA. Here the CDR3 reads CASSLGTEQFF. The CDR3 nucleotides read TGTGCCAGCAGCTTAGGGACGGAGCAGTTCTTC.

The chain has TRBV5-6 and TRBJ2-5, with 8 bases fitting TRBD1. Germline assignment: CDR1 SGHDT and CDR2 YYEEEE. This CDR3 has 15 residues. V shed 0 bases, J shed 4 bases, and the junction held 5 bases outside the gene matches. Written as DNA, the CDR3 is TGTGCCAGCAGCTTGGCTGGCAGGGGGCCAGAGACCCAGTACTTC. Encoded protein: CASSLAGRGPETQYF.

The V gene is TRBV28, the J gene TRBJ1-6; D unclear. The V gene's germline CDR1 is MDHEN and CDR2 SYDVKM. CDR3 length equals 13 residues. The V end lost 3 bases, the J end lost 10 bases, and 10 bases lay between the germline ends. The CDR3 sequence is CASSFPFGSPLHF. DNA for the CDR3: TGTGCCAGCAGTTTTCCCTTCGGCTCACCCCTCCACTTT.

This clone was picked up a small number of times. The chain has TRBV9 and TRBJ1-3, with a tentative D call TRBD1 (5 bases). V lost 3 bases and J 0 bases, leaving 13 bases between the germline ends. This CDR3 spans 16 amino acids. Germline lookup yields CDR1 SGDLS and CDR2 YYNGEE. CDR3 sequence reads: CASSGREAFSGNTIYF. CDR3 DNA sequence: TGTGCCAGCAGCGGCAGGGAAGCCTTCTCTGGAAACACCATATATTTT.

CDR3 amino acids: CASSGQGAVDTQYF. The CDR3 nucleotides read TGTGCCAGCAGCGGACAGGGGGCGGTGGATACGCAGTATTTT. This sequence joins TRBV2 and TRBJ2-3; 11 positions match TRBD1. The CDR3 loop spans 14 amino acids. Germline V gene sequence: CDR1 SNHLY, CDR2 FYNNEI. V gave up 6 bases and J gave up 6 bases; unmatched junction bases: 5.

This chain joins TRBV11-2 and TRBJ2-7; D may be TRBD2 (5 bases). This CDR3 is built from 13 residues. Trimming took off 2 bases at V and 9 bases at J, with 14 bases between the two ends. Germline loops: CDR1 SGHAT, CDR2 FQNNGV. The CDR3 DNA sequence: TGTGCCAGCAGCTTACACCGGGGAGAGGTGCAGTACTTC. It is translated as CASSLHRGEVQYF.

This chain uses TRBV2 with TRBJ1-2; 11 bases fit TRBD1. The CDR3 consists of 15 residues. Looked up from germline, CDR1 is SNHLY and CDR2 is FYNNEI. Trimming cost V 6 bases and J 2 bases; bases outside gene matches: 5. CDR3 sequence: CASSGTGGQNYGYTF. The CDR3 region has the DNA TGTGCCAGCAGCGGGACAGGGGGGCAGAACTATGGCTACACCTTC. Variable domain in full (rest from reference TRBV2 and TRBJ1-2): EPEVTQTPSHQVTQMGQEVILRCVPISNHLYFYWYRQILGQKVEFLVSFYNNEISEKSEIFDDQFSVERPDGSNFTLKIRSTKLEDSAMYFCASSGTGGQNYGYTFGSGTRLTVV.

The J gene is TRBJ2-7, the V gene TRBV5-1, with D tentatively TRBD1 (5 bases). The CDR3 extends over 14 amino acids. CDR1 SGHRS and CDR2 YFSETQ come from the germline V gene. The ends were cut back, 3 bases at V and 0 bases at J, with 10 bases in the middle. CDR3 sequence reads: CASSSDSLSYEQYF. CDR3 DNA sequence: TGCGCCAGCAGCTCTGACAGCCTCTCCTACGAGCAGTACTTC.

V is TRBV3-1 (or the pseudogene TRBV3-2) and J is TRBJ1-1, with a possible D match to TRBD1 (6 bases). This CDR3 has 15 residues. Trimming took 0 bases from V and 4 from J, leaving 12 bases between them. Germline V CDR1 and CDR2: LGHDT, YNNKEL (reference sequence). The CDR3: CASSQETGFGTEAFF. For the CDR3, the DNA is TGTGCCAGCAGCCAAGAGACAGGTTTCGGCACTGAAGCTTTCTTT.

This CDR3 is CASSDSGTNEKLFF. Written as DNA, the CDR3 is TGTGCCAGCAGTGATTCGGGGACTAATGAAAAACTGTTTTTT. V and J are TRBV2 and TRBJ1-4; D unclear. CDR1 and CDR2 (germline): SNHLY, FYNNEI. The CDR3 length is 14 residues. Trimming left V 3 bases short and J 2 bases short, with 7 bases between.

The rearrangement links TRBV4-1 to TRBJ2-7; TRBD2 might be the D (5 bases). The CDR3 spans 16 residues. Germline-derived CDR1 and CDR2 are MGHRA and YSYEKL. The germline V and J ends were trimmed by 0 bases and 3 bases, with 15 bases remaining between them. The CDR3 DNA sequence: TGCGCCAGCAGCCAAGAAAGGAGGTCAGGCTACTACGAGCAGTACTTC. It yields the protein CASSQERRSGYYEQYF.

The chain links TRBV6-2 or TRBV6-3 to TRBJ2-3, with D perhaps matching TRBD2 (6 bases). V was clipped by 0 bases and J by 7 bases, with 14 bases between them. The CDR3 runs 15 residues. Germline V gene sequence: CDR1 MNHEY, CDR2 SVGEGT. The DNA of the CDR3 is TGTGCCAGCAGTTACTCGATGGTACTAGCAAATACGCAGTATTTT. This sequence encodes CASSYSMVLANTQYF.

This clone has a single count. This rearrangement joins TRBV19 to TRBJ1-5, with unresolved D. The CDR3 sequence is 13 residues long. V gave up 5 bases and J gave up 7 bases, with 12 bases separating them. CDR1 is LNHDA and CDR2 is SQIVND in the germline V gene (reference sequence). The CDR3 sequence is CASSAEGVQPQHF. For the CDR3, the DNA is TGTGCCAGTAGTGCCGAGGGAGTCCAGCCCCAGCATTTT.

V is TRBV28 and J is TRBJ1-4; TRBD1 aligns across 8 bases. CDR1 and CDR2 from the germline V gene are MDHEN and SYDVKM. V was clipped by 7 bases and J by 5 bases; unmatched bases: 3. The CDR3 is 13 amino acids. DNA of the CDR3: TGTGCCAGCAAGGGACAGGTGAATGAAAAACTGTTTTTT. It specifies CASKGQVNEKLFF.

This clone has just one count. V usage is TRBV5-6 and J usage is TRBJ2-1, with D possibly matching TRBD1 (6 bases). The CDR3 is 14 residues long. CDR1 and CDR2 (germline): SGHDT, YYEEEE. Trimming took off 3 bases at V and 8 bases at J, with 15 bases between the two ends. The CDR3, as DNA: TGTGCCAGCAGCTCAGGGGCGCGGTTCGATGAGCAGTTCTTC. Translation: CASSSGARFDEQFF. The full variable domain, completed using reference TRBV5-6 and TRBJ2-1, is DAGVTQSPTHLIKTRGQQVTLRCSPKSGHDTVSWYQQALGQGPQFIFQYYEEEERQRGNFPDRFSGHQFPNYSSELNVNALLLGDSALYLCASSSGARFDEQFFGPGTRLTVL.

As regards this clone: The same CDR3 is also encoded by other DNA sequences in this sample. The chain carries TRBV29-1 and TRBJ2-3, with D possibly TRBD1 on 5 matching bases. The germline V gene has CDR1 SQVTM and CDR2 ANQGSEA. This CDR3 spans 13 amino acids. V was cut by 6 bases and J by 4 bases, with 14 bases left in between. The CDR3 coding sequence is TGCAGCGTGGCAAGGGGTAGGGCAGATACGCAGTATTTT. It yields the protein CSVARGRADTQYF.